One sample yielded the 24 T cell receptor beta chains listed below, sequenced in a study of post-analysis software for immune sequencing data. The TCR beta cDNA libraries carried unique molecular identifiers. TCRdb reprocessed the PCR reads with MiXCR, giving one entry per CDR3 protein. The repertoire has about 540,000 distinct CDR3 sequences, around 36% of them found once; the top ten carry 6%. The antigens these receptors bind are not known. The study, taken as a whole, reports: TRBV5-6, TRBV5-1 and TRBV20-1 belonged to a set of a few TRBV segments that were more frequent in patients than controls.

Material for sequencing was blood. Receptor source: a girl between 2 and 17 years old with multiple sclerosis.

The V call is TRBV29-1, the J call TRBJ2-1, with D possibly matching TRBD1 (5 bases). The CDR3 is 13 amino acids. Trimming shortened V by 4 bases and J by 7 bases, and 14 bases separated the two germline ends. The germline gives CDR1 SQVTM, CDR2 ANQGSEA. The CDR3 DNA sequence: TGCAGCGTTGCAGGACAATTGGTTAATGAGCAGTTCTTC. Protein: CSVAGQLVNEQFF.

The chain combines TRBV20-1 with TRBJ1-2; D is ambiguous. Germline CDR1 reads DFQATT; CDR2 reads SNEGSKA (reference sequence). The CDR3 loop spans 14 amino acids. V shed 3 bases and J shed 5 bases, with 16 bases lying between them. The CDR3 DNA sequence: TGCAGTGCTAGCGGGTTCCAGGTCAAATATGGCTACACCTTC. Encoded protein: CSASGFQVKYGYTF.

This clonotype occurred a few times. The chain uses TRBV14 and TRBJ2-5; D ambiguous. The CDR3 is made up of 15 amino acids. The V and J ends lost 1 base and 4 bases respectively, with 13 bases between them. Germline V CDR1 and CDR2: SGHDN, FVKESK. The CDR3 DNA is TGTGCCAGCAGCCAAGTGTACAGAGGTGGAGAGACCCAGTACTTC. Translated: CASSQVYRGGETQYF.

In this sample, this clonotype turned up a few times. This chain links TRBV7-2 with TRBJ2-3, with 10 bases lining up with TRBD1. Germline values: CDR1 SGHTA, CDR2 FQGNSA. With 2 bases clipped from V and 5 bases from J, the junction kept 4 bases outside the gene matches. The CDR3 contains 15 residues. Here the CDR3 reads CASSLRDRGRDTQYF. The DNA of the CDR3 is TGTGCCAGCAGCTTACGGGACAGGGGAAGAGATACGCAGTATTTT. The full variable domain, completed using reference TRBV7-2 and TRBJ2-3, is GAGVSQSPSNKVTEKGKDVELRCDPISGHTALYWYRQSLGQGLEFLIYFQGNSAPDKSGLPSDRFSAERTGGSVSTLTIQRTQQEDSAVYLCASSLRDRGRDTQYFGPGTRLTVL.

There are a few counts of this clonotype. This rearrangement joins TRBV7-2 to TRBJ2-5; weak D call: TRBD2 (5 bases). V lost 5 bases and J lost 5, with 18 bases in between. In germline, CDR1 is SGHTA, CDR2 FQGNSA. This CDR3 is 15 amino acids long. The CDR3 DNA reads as TGTGCCAGCAGCCCACCTTTCCGGGGATGGGAGACCCAGTACTTC. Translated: CASSPPFRGWETQYF.

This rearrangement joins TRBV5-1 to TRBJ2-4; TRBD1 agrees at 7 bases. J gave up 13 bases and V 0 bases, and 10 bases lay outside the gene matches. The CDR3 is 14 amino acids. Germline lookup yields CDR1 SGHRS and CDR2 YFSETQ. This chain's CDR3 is CASSLGTGYDEQYF. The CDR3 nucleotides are TGCGCCAGCAGCTTGGGGACAGGTTACGATGAGCAGTACTTC.

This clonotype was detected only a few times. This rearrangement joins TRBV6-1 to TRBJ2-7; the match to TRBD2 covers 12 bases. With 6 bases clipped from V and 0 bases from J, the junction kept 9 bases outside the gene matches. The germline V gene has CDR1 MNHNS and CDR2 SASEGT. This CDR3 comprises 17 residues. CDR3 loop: CASRETSGGFSSYEQYF. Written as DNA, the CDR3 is TGTGCCAGCAGGGAGACTAGCGGGGGTTTTAGCTCCTACGAGCAGTACTTC.

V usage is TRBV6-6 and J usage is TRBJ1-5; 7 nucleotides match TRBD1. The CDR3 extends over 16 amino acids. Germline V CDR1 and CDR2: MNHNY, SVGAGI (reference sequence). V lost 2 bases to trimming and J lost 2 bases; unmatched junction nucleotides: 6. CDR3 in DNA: TGTGCCAGCAGTTACCCGACCGGGACAGGCAATCAGCCCCAGCATTTT. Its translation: CASSYPTGTGNQPQHF.

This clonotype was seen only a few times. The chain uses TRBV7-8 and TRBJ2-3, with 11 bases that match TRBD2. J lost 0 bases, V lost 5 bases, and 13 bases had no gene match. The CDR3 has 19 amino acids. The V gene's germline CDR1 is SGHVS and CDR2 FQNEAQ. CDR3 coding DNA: TGTGCCAGCAGCCCGGCGCTAGCGGGGGGCCCCGCTAGCACAGATACGCAGTATTTT. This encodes CASSPALAGGPASTDTQYF.

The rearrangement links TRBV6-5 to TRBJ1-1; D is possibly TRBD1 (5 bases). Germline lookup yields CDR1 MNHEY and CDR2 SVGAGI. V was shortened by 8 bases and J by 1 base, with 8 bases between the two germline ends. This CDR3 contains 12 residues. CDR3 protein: CASGRGNTEAFF. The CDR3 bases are TGTGCCAGCGGAAGGGGGAACACTGAAGCTTTCTTT.

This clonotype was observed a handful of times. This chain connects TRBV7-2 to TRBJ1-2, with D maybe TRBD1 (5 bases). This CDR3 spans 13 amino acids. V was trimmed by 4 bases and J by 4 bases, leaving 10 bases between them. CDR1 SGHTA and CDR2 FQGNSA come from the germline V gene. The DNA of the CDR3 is TGTGCCAGCAGCTCTGGACACGGCTATGGCTACACCTTC. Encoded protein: CASSSGHGYGYTF.

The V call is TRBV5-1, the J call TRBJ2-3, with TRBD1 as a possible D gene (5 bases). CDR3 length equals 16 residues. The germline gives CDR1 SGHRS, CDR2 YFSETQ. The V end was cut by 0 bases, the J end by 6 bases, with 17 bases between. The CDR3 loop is CASSLEGALPGDTQYF. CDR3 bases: TGCGCCAGCAGCTTGGAAGGGGCACTCCCCGGGGATACGCAGTATTTT.

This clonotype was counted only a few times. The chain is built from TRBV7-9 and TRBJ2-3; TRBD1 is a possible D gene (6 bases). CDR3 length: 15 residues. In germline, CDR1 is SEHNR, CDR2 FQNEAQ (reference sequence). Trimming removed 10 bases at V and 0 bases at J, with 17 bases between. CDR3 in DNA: TGTGCCATTTCGACCACGGGACAAAGCACAGATACGCAGTATTTT. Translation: CAISTTGQSTDTQYF.

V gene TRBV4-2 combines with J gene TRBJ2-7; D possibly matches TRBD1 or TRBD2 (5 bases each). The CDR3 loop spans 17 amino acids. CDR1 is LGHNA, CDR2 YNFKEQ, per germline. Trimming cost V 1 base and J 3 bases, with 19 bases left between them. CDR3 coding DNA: TGTGCCAGCAGCCAAGTGTTGGGGACGGAGAATTTCTACGAGCAGTACTTC. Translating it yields CASSQVLGTENFYEQYF.

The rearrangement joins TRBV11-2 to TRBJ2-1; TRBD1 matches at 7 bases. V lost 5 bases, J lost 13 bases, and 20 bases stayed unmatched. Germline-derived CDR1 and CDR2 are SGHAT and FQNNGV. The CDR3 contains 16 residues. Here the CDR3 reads CASSGHRGARPEIQFF. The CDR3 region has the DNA TGTGCCAGCAGCGGCCACAGGGGAGCGCGTCCTGAAATTCAGTTCTTC.

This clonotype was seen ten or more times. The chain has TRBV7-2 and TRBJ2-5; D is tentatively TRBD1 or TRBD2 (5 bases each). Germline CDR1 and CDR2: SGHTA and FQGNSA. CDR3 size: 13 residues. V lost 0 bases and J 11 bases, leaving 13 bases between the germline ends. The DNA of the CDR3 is TGTGCCAGCAGCTTAGCGTTAGTGGGGGAGCAGTACTTC. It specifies CASSLALVGEQYF.

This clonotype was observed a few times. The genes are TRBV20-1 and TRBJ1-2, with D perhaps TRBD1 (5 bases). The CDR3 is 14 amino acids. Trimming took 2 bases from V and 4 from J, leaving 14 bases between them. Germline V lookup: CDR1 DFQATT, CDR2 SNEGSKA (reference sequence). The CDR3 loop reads CSARNTGEFYGYTF. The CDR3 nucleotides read TGCAGTGCTAGAAACACAGGAGAGTTCTATGGCTACACCTTC.

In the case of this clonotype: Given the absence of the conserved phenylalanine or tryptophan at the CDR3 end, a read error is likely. As DNA, the CDR3 is TGTGCCAGCAGCCAAGGGACAGGTCATACCTACGAGCAGTACCTC. Translated: CASSQGTGHTYEQYL. V gene TRBV3-1 combines with J gene TRBJ2-7, with TRBD1 matching over 7 bases. Trimming at V came to 1 base and at J to 2 bases, leaving 5 bases not matched to a gene. The CDR3 has 15 amino acids. CDR1 is LGHDT and CDR2 is YNNKEL in the germline V gene (reference sequence).

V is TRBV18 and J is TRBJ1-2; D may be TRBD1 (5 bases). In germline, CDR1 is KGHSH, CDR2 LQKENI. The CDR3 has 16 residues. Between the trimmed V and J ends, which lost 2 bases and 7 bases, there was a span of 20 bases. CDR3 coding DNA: TGTGCCAGCTCACCATTTGGACGGACAAGTTTGGGTGGCTACACCTTC. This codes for CASSPFGRTSLGGYTF.

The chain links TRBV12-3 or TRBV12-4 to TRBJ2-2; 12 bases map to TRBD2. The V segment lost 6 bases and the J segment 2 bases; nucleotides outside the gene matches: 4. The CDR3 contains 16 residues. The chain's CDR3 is CASSRTSGINTGELFF. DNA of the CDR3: TGTGCCAGCAGCCGGACTAGCGGGATAAACACCGGGGAGCTGTTTTTT.

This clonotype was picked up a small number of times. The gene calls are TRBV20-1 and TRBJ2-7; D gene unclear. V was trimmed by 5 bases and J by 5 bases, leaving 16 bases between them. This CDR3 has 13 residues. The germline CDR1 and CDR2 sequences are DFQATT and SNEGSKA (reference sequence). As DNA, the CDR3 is TGCAGTGCTTTACCCAGGCACAAGCACGAGCAGTACTTC. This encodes CSALPRHKHEQYF.

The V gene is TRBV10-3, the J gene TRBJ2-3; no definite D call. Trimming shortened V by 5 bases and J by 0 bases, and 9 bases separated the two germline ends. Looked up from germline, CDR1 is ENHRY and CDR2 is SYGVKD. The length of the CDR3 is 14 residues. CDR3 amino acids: CAISRETSTDTQYF. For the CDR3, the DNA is TGTGCCATCAGTCGCGAGACTAGCACAGATACGCAGTATTTT.

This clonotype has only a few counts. CDR3 sequence (DNA): TGTGCCACCAGCAGACACGGAGGTTCCCAGCATTTT. This sequence encodes CATSRHGGSQHF. The V gene is TRBV15, the J gene TRBJ1-5; D is undetermined. The CDR3 runs to 12 residues. Germline assignment: CDR1 LNHNV and CDR2 YYDKDF (reference sequence). V was clipped by 2 bases and J by 11 bases, with 10 bases between them.

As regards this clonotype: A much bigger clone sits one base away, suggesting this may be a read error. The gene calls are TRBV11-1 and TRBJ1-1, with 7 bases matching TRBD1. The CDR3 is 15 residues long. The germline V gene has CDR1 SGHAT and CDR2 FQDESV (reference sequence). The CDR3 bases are TGTGCCAGCGGCTTAACAGGGGACAAGAACACTGAAGCTTTCTTT. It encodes CASGLTGDKNTEAFF.